This TCR beta chain is from a study of shared clonotypes between healthy human individuals. Profiling relied on immunoSEQ multiplex PCR, and the TCRdb table lists in-frame clones only, not all of them. The sample yields 2 million to 2.5 million clones, 80% to 95% seen once. The CDR3 is 14 residues long. Germline V gene data show CDR1 as SGHNT and CDR2 as YYREEE (reference sequence). V was trimmed by 2 bases and J by 5 bases, leaving 14 bases between them. The chain has TRBV5-4 and TRBJ2-7; no firm D call. Input material: naive CD4+ T cells from PBMCs. The subset was: CD45RA+ positively selected. The sequence came from a man between 18 and 29 years old in good health. Some clones in this sample may be carry-over from other donors' samples. Here the CDR3 reads CASSLLVSAHEQYF. The CDR3 DNA follows: TGTGCCAGCAGCTTATTAGTTTCTGCCCACGAGCAGTACTTC.